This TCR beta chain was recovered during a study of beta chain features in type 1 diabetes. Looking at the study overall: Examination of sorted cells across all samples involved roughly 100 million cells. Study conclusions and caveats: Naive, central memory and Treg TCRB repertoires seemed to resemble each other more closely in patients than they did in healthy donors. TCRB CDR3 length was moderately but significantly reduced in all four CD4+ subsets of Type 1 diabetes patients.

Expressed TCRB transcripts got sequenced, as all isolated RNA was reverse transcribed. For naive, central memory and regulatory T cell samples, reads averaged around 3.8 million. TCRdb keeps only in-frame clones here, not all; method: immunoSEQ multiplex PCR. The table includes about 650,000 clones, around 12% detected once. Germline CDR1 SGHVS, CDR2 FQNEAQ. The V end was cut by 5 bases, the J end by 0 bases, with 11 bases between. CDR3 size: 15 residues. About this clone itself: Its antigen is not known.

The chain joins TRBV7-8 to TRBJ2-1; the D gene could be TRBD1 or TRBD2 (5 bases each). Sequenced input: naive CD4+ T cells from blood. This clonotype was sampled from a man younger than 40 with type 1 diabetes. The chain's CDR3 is CASSIAGSSYNEQFF. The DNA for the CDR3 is TGTGCCAGCAGCATCGCAGGGAGCTCCTACAATGAGCAGTTCTTC. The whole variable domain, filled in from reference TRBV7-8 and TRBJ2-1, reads GAGVSQSPRYKVAKRGQDVALRCDPISGHVSLFWYQQALGQGPEFLTYFQNEAQLDKSGLPSDRFFAERPEGSVSTLKIQRTQQEDSAVYLCASSIAGSSYNEQFFGPGTRLTVL.